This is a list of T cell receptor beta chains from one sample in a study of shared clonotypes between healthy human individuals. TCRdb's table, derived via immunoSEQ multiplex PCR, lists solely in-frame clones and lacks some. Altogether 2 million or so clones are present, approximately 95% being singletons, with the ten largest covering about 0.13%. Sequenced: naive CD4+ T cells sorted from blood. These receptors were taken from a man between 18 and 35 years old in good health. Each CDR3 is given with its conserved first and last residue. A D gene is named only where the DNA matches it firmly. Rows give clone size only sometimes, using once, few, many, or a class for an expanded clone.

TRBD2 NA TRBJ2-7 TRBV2 CASSVSSGRGDEQYF TGTGCCAGCTCCGTTAGTAGCGGGAGGGGGGACGAGCAGTACTTC
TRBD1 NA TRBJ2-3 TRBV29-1 CSVERGLRETDTQYF TGCAGCGTTGAAAGGGGGCTCAGGGAGACAGATACGCAGTATTTT
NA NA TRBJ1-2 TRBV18 CASSPPAGFQGYTF TGTGCCAGCTCACCACCGGCAGGGTTTCAGGGCTACACCTTC
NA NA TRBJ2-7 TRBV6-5 CASSYSTGSSYEQYF TGTGCCAGCAGTTACTCGACGGGGAGCTCCTACGAGCAGTACTTC
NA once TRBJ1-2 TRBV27 CASSFRQGGGGAENYGYTF TGTGCCAGCAGTTTCCGGCAGGGTGGGGGGGGCGCGGAGAACTATGGCTACACCTTC
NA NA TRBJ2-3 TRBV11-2 CASSSVGGNPTQYF TGTGCCAGCAGCTCCGTTGGGGGCAACCCTACGCAGTATTTT
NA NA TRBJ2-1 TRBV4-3 CASSQYLGSRNNEQFF TGCGCCAGCAGCCAATACCTGGGTAGCAGAAACAATGAGCAGTTCTTC
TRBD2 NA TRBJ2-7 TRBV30 CTWSVGLAGIYEQYF TGTACCTGGAGTGTCGGACTAGCGGGAATCTACGAGCAGTACTTC
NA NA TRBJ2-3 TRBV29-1 CSLSGRFTDTQYF TGCAGTCTTTCCGGGCGGTTCACAGATACGCAGTATTTT
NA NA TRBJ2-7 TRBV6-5 CASSSHRSASYEQYF TGTGCCAGCAGTTCCCACAGGTCCGCCTCCTACGAGCAGTACTTC
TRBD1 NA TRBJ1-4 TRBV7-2 CASSNGQGRKLFF TGTGCCAGCAGTAACGGACAGGGACGGAAACTGTTTTTT
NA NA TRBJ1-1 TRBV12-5 CASGYQSNTEAFF TGTGCTAGTGGTTACCAATCGAACACTGAAGCTTTCTTT
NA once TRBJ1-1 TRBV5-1 CASSLNEGTEAFF TGCGCCAGCAGCTTGAATGAAGGGACTGAAGCTTTCTTT
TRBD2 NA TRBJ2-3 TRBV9 CASSLSGGTDTQYF TGTGCCAGCAGTCTTAGCGGGGGCACAGATACGCAGTATTTT
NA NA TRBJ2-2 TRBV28 CASSLRPGARTGELFF TGTGCCAGCAGTTTACGTCCGGGGGCCCGGACCGGGGAGCTGTTTTTT
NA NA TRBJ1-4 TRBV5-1 CASSLEGLREKLFF TGCGCCAGCAGCTTGGAAGGGCTTAGGGAAAAACTGTTTTTT
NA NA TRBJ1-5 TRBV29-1 CSVVGEEYNQPQHF TGCAGCGTTGTAGGGGAGGAATACAATCAGCCCCAGCATTTT
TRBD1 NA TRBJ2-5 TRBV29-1 CSSEGAPYETQYF TGCAGCTCTGAGGGGGCTCCTTACGAGACCCAGTACTTC
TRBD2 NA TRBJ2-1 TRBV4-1 CASSHGLTSGAYNEQFF TGCGCCAGCAGCCACGGGCTTACTAGCGGCGCATACAATGAGCAGTTCTTC
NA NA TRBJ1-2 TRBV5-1 CASSWGADSNYGYTF TGCGCCAGCAGCTGGGGGGCGGACAGTAACTATGGCTACACCTTC
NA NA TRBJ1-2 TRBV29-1 CSGRVRGNYGYTF TGCAGTGGCCGCGTCAGGGGAAACTATGGCTACACCTTC
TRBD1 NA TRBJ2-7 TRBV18 CASSRDRGQAEQYF TGTGCCAGCTCTCGGGACAGGGGGCAGGCCGAGCAGTACTTC
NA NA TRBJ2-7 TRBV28 CASSPSDRLTYEQYF TGTGCCAGCAGTCCCTCGGACCGCCTAACCTACGAGCAGTACTTC
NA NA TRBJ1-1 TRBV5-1 CASSPNSVAGTEAFF TGCGCCAGCAGCCCCAATTCTGTGGCGGGGACTGAAGCTTTCTTT
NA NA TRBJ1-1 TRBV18 CASSPQGLEAFF TGTGCCAGCTCACCTCAGGGACTGGAAGCTTTCTTT
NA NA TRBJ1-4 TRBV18 CASSVDMGEKLFF TGTGCCAGCTCAGTGGACATGGGTGAAAAACTGTTTTTT
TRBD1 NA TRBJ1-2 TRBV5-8 CASREGQGFYGYTF TGTGCCAGCCGGGAAGGACAGGGCTTTTATGGCTACACCTTC
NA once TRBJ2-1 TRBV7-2 CASSLTRDNEQFF TGTGCCAGCAGCTTAACTCGAGACAATGAGCAGTTCTTC
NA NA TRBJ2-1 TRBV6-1 CASRKLANEQFF TGTGCCAGCAGAAAACTAGCCAATGAGCAGTTCTTC
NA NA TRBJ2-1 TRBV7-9 CASSRNNEQFF TGTGCCAGCAGCCGTAACAATGAGCAGTTCTTC
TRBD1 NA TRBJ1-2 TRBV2 CASSGLGQGFGYTF TGTGCCAGCAGTGGTTTGGGACAGGGATTCGGCTACACCTTC
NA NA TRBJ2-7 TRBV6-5 CASSHGPNYEQYF TGTGCCAGCAGTCACGGACCGAACTACGAGCAGTACTTC
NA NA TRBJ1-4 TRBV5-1 CASSPVAVDEKLFF TGCGCCAGCAGCCCGGTAGCCGTGGATGAAAAACTGTTTTTT
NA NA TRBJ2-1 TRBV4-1 CASRPLAGFNEQFF TGCGCCAGCAGGCCCTTGGCTGGGTTTAATGAGCAGTTCTTC
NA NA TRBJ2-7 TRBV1 CTSSLRSGTVVRYEQYF TGCACCAGCAGCCTCCGATCCGGGACAGTGGTTCGCTACGAGCAGTACTTC
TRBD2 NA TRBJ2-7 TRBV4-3 CASNQDSQGAGGLLYEQYF TGCGCCAGCAACCAAGACAGTCAGGGCGCGGGAGGCCTCCTATACGAGCAGTACTTC
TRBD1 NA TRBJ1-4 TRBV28 CASRQQGAQEKLFF TGTGCCAGCAGACAACAGGGGGCGCAGGAAAAACTGTTTTTT
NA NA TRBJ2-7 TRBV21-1 CASSKRGGQRLSYEQYF TGTGCCAGCAGCAAAAGAGGGGGACAGCGCCTCTCCTACGAGCAGTACTTC
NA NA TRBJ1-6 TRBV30 CAWSLESPLHF TGTGCCTGGAGCCTTGAGTCACCCCTCCACTTT
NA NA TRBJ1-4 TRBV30 CAWSVRSAEKLFF TGTGCCTGGAGTGTAAGGTCAGCCGAAAAACTGTTTTTT